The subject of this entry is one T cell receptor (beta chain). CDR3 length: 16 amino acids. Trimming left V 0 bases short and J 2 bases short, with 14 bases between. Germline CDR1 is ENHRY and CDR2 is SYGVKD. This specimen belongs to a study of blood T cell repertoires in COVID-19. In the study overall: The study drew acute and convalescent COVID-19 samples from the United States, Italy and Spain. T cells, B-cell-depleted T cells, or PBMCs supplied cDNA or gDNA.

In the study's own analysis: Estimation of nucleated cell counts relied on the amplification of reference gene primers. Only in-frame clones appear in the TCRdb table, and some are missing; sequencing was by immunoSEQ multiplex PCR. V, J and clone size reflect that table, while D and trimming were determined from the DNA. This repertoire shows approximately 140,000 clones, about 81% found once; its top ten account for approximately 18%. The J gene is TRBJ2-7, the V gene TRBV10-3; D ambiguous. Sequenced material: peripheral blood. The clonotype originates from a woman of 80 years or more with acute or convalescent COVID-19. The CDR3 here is CAISESESLHPYEQYF. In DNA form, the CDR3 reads TGTGCCATCAGTGAGTCGGAGAGTCTCCATCCCTACGAGCAGTACTTC.